Following are 16 T cell receptor beta chains from one sample sequenced in a study of blood T cell repertoires in COVID-19. The table came from immunoSEQ multiplex PCR; TCRdb's copy has only in-frame clones and leaves some out. Among approximately 49,000 clones, 80% to 85% were seen once, and the ten largest hold about 1.4%. The sequenced sample consisted of peripheral blood. These receptors originate from a man between 50 and 59 years old with acute or convalescent COVID-19.

For this clone: At one boundary the junction diverges from the germline segment, which might be a read error. The rearrangement links TRBV28 to TRBJ1-2; 7 bases fit TRBD1. The germline V gene encodes CDR1 MDHEN and CDR2 SYDVKM. CDR3 length: 14 residues. In DNA form, the CDR3 reads TGTGCCAGCAGTCGAGGAGGTGATCGGGGACAGCCTTACTTC. Translating it yields CASSRGGDRGQPYF.

The chain links TRBV7-7 to TRBJ1-1; the D gene is possibly TRBD1 (6 bases). With 5 bases removed from V and 5 bases from J, the gap between germline ends came to 18 bases. The CDR3 length is 15 residues. The germline gives CDR1 SSHAT, CDR2 FNYEAQ (reference sequence). CDR3 in amino acids: CASSPPSRGETEAFF. The CDR3 DNA reads TGTGCCAGCAGCCCTCCCAGCAGGGGTGAAACTGAAGCTTTCTTT.

V usage is TRBV15 and J usage is TRBJ1-1, with D tentatively TRBD1 (6 bases). The CDR3 consists of 16 residues. The V end lost 0 bases, the J end lost 1 base, and 12 bases lay between the germline ends. Germline V lookup: CDR1 LNHNV, CDR2 YYDKDF (reference sequence). This CDR3 reads CATSRDQGRTNTEAFF. CDR3 coding DNA: TGTGCCACCAGCAGAGATCAGGGGCGGACGAACACTGAAGCTTTCTTT.

This clone turned up a few times. J is TRBJ2-7 and V is TRBV19; tentatively, D is TRBD1 (6 bases). V lost 4 bases to trimming and J lost 5 bases, with 15 bases between them. The germline gives CDR1 LNHDA, CDR2 SQIVND (reference sequence). The CDR3 has 14 amino acids. CDR3 protein: CASSKVGTRDEQYF. CDR3 nucleotides: TGTGCCAGTAGTAAAGTGGGGACACGCGACGAGCAGTACTTC.

This clone was seen more than once but under ten times. The chain has TRBV6-1 and TRBJ2-1; a possible D gene is TRBD1 (5 bases). The ends were cut back, 1 base at V and 5 bases at J, with 18 bases in the middle. Looked up from germline, CDR1 is MNHNS and CDR2 is SASEGT. CDR3 length: 17 amino acids. The CDR3, as DNA: TGTGCCAGCAGTGAAGATGCAGGGATGCCAGGGAACAATGAGCAGTTCTTC. Amino acid sequence: CASSEDAGMPGNNEQFF.

The chain recombines TRBV4-2 with TRBJ2-7; the match to TRBD2 covers 13 bases. Germline V lookup: CDR1 LGHNA, CDR2 YNFKEQ. V was clipped by 4 bases and J by 6 bases; unmatched bases: 6. This CDR3 has 15 amino acids. The CDR3 reads CASSLPGTSGTEQYF. DNA for the CDR3: TGTGCCAGCAGCCTCCCCGGGACTAGCGGGACCGAGCAGTACTTC.

The genes are TRBV2 and TRBJ2-2; TRBD2 aligns across 13 bases. There are 16 residues in the CDR3. Looked up from germline, CDR1 is SNHLY and CDR2 is FYNNEI. Trimming took 3 bases from V and 7 from J; bases not matched to a gene: 5. The CDR3 DNA follows: TGTGCCAGCAGTGAGACTAGCGGGAGGTACATCGGGGAGCTGTTTTTT. This sequence encodes CASSETSGRYIGELFF.

This CDR3 reads CASRGQGAAYEQYF. The DNA for the CDR3 is TGTGCCAGCAGGGGACAGGGCGCAGCCTACGAGCAGTACTTC. The J gene is TRBJ2-7, the V gene TRBV7-2, with 9 bases that match TRBD1. CDR1 is SGHTA and CDR2 is FQGNSA in the germline V gene. CDR3 length: 14 residues. The V segment lost 6 bases and the J segment 2 bases; nucleotides outside the gene matches: 5.

The chain uses TRBV5-1 and TRBJ2-2; a weak D match, TRBD1 (5 bases). The V end lost 4 bases, the J end lost 4 bases, and 14 bases lay between the germline ends. The CDR3 is made up of 15 amino acids. Germline CDR1 SGHRS, CDR2 YFSETQ. CDR3 DNA sequence: TGCGCCAGCAGCCTATCCAGGGCGCCCACCGGGGAGCTGTTTTTT. It yields the protein CASSLSRAPTGELFF.

The chain carries TRBV4-3 and TRBJ2-5, with TRBD2 matching over 10 bases. Germline CDR1 is LGHNA and CDR2 is YSLEER. The CDR3 is 14 residues long. Trimming removed 4 bases from V and 5 bases from J; junction bases left unmatched: 4. The CDR3 nucleotides are TGCGCCAGCAGCCTAACTAGCGGGGACGAGACCCAGTACTTC. Protein product: CASSLTSGDETQYF.

The genes are TRBV12-3 or TRBV12-4 and TRBJ1-2; TRBD1 might be the D (5 bases). This CDR3 comprises 13 residues. The germline V and J ends were trimmed by 2 bases and 7 bases, with 11 bases remaining between them. The DNA for the CDR3 is TGTGCCAGCAGTTTATACGGGGGTGGTGGCTACACCTTC. Protein: CASSLYGGGGYTF.

The V call is TRBV6-2 or TRBV6-3, the J call TRBJ1-5, with D perhaps TRBD1 (6 bases). CDR1 is MNHEY, CDR2 SVGEGT, per germline. Trimming pared 5 bases from V and 3 bases from J, leaving 11 bases between. The CDR3 contains 14 residues. CDR3 in DNA: TGTGCCAGCAGTCGGGGACAAACCAATCAGCCCCAGCATTTT. Its translation is CASSRGQTNQPQHF.

The V gene is TRBV11-2, the J gene TRBJ2-1, with no clear D. Germline lookup yields CDR1 SGHAT and CDR2 FQNNGV. Trimming took 4 bases from V and 5 from J, leaving 9 bases between them. This CDR3 has 13 amino acids. DNA for the CDR3: TGTGCCAGCAGCTCCCTTGTCCACAATGAGCAGTTCTTC. It translates to CASSSLVHNEQFF.

This CDR3 is CASSTTGVYGYGYTF. The CDR3, as DNA: TGTGCCAGCAGCACAACAGGGGTGTATGGCTATGGCTACACCTTC. The chain is built from TRBV5-6 and TRBJ1-2, with 7 bases identical to TRBD1. The junction had 10 bases not matched to a gene; V was cut back by 4 bases and J by 4 bases. The CDR3 length is 15 residues. The germline V gene has CDR1 SGHDT and CDR2 YYEEEE.

This chain links TRBV10-1 with TRBJ1-1; 8 nucleotides align to TRBD1. Germline V gene lookup returns CDR1 WNHNN and CDR2 SYGVQD (reference sequence). There are 18 residues in the CDR3. The V gene end was trimmed by 0 bases and the J gene end by 4 bases; junction bases not matched to a gene: 13. CDR3 nucleotides: TGCGCCAGCAGTGAGTCGAAGGGACAGGTCGGGATATTCACTGAAGCTTTCTTT. As protein: CASSESKGQVGIFTEAFF.

The V and J genes are TRBV15 and TRBJ1-2; D is undetermined. CDR3 size: 14 residues. CDR1 LNHNV and CDR2 YYDKDF come from the germline V gene (reference sequence). Between the trimmed V and J ends, which lost 0 bases and 2 bases, there was a span of 7 bases. CDR3 coding DNA: TGTGCCACCAGCAGAGATCAGGTCAACTATGGCTACACCTTC. Protein sequence: CATSRDQVNYGYTF.